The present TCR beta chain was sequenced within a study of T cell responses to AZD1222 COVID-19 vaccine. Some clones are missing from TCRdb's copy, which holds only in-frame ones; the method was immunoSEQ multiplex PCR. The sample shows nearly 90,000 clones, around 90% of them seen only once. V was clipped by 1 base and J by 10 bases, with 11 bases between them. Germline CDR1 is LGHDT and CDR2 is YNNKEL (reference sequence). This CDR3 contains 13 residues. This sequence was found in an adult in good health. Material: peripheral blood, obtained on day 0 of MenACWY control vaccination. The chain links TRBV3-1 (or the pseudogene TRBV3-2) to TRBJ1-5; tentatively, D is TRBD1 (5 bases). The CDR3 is CASSQGGSKPQHF. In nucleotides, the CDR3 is TGTGCCAGCAGCCAAGGGGGGAGCAAACCCCAGCATTTT.